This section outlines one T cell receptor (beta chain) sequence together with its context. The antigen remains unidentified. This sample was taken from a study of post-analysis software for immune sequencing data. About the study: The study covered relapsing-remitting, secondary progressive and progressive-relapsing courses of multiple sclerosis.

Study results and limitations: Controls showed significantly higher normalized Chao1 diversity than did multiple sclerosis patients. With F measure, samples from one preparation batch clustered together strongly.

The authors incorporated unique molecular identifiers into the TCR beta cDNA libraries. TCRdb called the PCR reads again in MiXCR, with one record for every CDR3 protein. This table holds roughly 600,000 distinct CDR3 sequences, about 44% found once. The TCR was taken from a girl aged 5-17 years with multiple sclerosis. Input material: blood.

This CDR3 is CSARVGQWGQNEQFF. DNA for the CDR3: TGCAGTGCTAGAGTGGGACAGTGGGGACAAAATGAGCAGTTCTTC. The chain has TRBV20-1 and TRBJ2-1; 7 nucleotides match TRBD1. CDR1 is DFQATT and CDR2 is SNEGSKA in the germline V gene (reference sequence). The CDR3 consists of 15 residues. Germline trimming cut 1 base from V and 7 bases from J; bases unmatched to any gene: 10.